The clone carrying this TCR beta chain was seen a few times. Its antigen is not identified. Deletions cut 8 bases from V and 3 bases from J, with 14 bases between. Germline V gene lookup returns CDR1 MDHEN and CDR2 SYDVKM. The CDR3 is 13 amino acids. This sample was taken from a study of T cell repertoires in cytomegalovirus infection. Study in general: The public TCR beta signatures pointed to both CMV infection and matching HLA type.

Study results and caveats: People with CMV and the relevant HLA were identified by cumulative public TCR beta family frequency. Ex vivo, HLA-C-restricted CMV-specific TCR beta clonotypes prevailed over the rest of the response.

TCRdb recomputed calls from the reads with MiXCR, one row per CDR3 protein. The sample lists roughly 300,000 distinct CDR3 sequences; 9% to 9.5% were seen once. The chain joins TRBV28 to TRBJ2-7; D possibly corresponds to TRBD2 (6 bases). The source of this sequence is a human donor in good health (CMV status not recorded). Some clones in this sample may be carry-over from other donors' samples. Sequenced material: PBMCs. Here the CDR3 reads CASRAGPIYEQYF. The CDR3 coding sequence is TGTGCCAGCCGGGCGGGGCCCATCTACGAGCAGTACTTC.